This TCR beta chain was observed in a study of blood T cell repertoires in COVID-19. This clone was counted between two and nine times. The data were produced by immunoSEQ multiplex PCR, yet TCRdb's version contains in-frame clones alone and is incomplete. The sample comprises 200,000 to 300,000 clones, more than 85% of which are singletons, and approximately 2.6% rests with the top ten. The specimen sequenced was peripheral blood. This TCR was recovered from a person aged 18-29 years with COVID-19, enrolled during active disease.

CDR3 sequence (DNA): TGTGCCAGCAGCCAGGGACAGTCCCTCGATGAGCAGTTCTTC. As protein: CASSQGQSLDEQFF. This chain connects TRBV2 to TRBJ2-1, with 7 bases matching TRBD1. V trimming: 6 bases; J trimming: 8 bases; junction bases outside the gene matches: 10. This CDR3 contains 14 residues. The germline V gene encodes CDR1 SNHLY and CDR2 FYNNEI.